The clone carrying this T cell receptor beta chain has ten or more counts. Its cognate antigen is unknown. The germline CDR1 and CDR2 sequences are MDHEN and SYDVKM. The CDR3 runs to 13 residues. The V end lost 5 bases, the J end lost 5 bases, and 9 bases lay between the germline ends. These data are taken from a study of human T cells and chemical hapten exposure. Overall study context: Patients received weekly diphenylcyclopropenone doses to the scalp throughout the roughly 24-week study. How much TCR each sample yielded varied, mostly because pooled library volumes differed slightly. Study-wide points: Compared with pre-sensitization or healthy control sets, expanded TCRs clustered more.

Described time point: pre-sensitization, week 0. Treatment meaning: therapeutic diphenylcyclopropenone sensitization with weekly scalp DPC. Unfractionated whole blood was the source from which total RNA was extracted. TCRdb reprocessed the RACE reads via MiXCR and lists one record per CDR3 protein. The repertoire has 56,000 or so distinct CDR3 sequences, 8.5% to 10% of them found once; the top ten carry approximately 10%. Specimen: whole blood, collected in connection with sensitization to the hapten diphenylcyclopropenone (DPC). The sequence was collected from a woman in her twenties or thirties with alopecia areata. Some clones in this sample may be carry-over from other donors' samples. The rearrangement links TRBV28 to TRBJ1-4; D not certain. The CDR3 nucleotides are TGTGCCAGCAGTCCTGGAGGGAATGAAAAACTGTTTTTT. It specifies CASSPGGNEKLFF.